The clone carrying this T cell receptor (beta chain) was seen ten or more times. This sample was included in a study of neurological immune-mediated disorders. TCRdb re-called the 5' RACE reads through MiXCR, storing one row per CDR3 protein. The repertoire includes 60,000 to 80,000 distinct CDR3 sequences, around 4.8% of them detected once, and less than 3.5% sits in the top ten. The TCR comes from a woman aged 45-60 years with multiple sclerosis. The sequenced sample was PBMCs.

Written as DNA, the CDR3 is TGCAGTGCCCGTCCCCTCGGCAGGGGACACCAAGAGACCCAGTACTTC. Protein: CSARPLGRGHQETQYF. The rearrangement links TRBV20-1 to TRBJ2-5, with a weak D call TRBD1 (6 bases). Germline CDR1 is DFQATT and CDR2 is SNEGSKA (reference sequence). Trimming stripped 6 bases from V and 0 bases from J, with 20 bases between. The CDR3 covers 16 residues.